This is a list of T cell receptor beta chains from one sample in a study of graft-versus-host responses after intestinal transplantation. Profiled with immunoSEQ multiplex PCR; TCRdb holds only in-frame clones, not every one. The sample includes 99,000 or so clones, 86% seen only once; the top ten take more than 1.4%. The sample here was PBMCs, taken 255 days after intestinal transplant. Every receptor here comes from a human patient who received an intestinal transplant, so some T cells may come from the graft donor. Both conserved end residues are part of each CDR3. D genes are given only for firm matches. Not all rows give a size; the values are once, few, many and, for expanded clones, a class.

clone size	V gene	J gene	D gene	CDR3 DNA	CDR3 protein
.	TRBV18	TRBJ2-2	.	TGTGCCAGCTCACCCTTCGAGGGTTGGGAGCTGTTTTTT	CASSPFEGWELFF
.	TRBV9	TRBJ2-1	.	TGTGCCAGCAGCGTAGATAACTTCTACAATGAGCAGTTCTTC	CASSVDNFYNEQFF
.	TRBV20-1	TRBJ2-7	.	TGCAGTGCTAGTGACAGATACGAGCAGTACTTC	CSASDRYEQYF
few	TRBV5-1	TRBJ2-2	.	TGCGCCAGCAGAGGACAAGAGAACACCGGGGAGCTGTTTTTT	CASRGQENTGELFF
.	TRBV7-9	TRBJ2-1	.	TGTGCCAGCAGCTTAGTGGGGAGCTCCTACAATGAGCAGTTCTTC	CASSLVGSSYNEQFF
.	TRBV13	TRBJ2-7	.	TGTGCCAGCAGTATGGACGGCCAAGAGCAGTACTTC	CASSMDGQEQYF
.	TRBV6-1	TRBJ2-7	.	TGTGCCAGCATTAGAGCAGGGGAAGCCTACGAGCAGTACTTC	CASIRAGEAYEQYF
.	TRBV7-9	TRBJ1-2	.	TGTGCCAGCAGCTTAGCGGATAGGGTTAGTGGCTACACCTTC	CASSLADRVSGYTF
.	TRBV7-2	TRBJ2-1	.	TGTGCCAGCAGCTTATATATGGTGGGCACCAATGAGCAGTTCTTC	CASSLYMVGTNEQFF
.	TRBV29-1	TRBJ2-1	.	TGCAGCGTCCTGAGTTACCCCAACCCCGGACTCCCTTTCTCCTACAATGAGCAGTTCTTC	CSVLSYPNPGLPFSYNEQFF
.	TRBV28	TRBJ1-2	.	TGTGCCAGTGGACAGTCAGCTAACTATGGCTACACCTTC	CASGQSANYGYTF
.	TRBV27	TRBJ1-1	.	TGTGCCAGCAGACCCGGGCGCCCGAACACTGAAGCTTTCTTT	CASRPGRPNTEAFF
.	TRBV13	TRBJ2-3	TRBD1	TGTGCCAGCAGCCCAGAAGGGGGCCGAACAGATACGCAGTATTTT	CASSPEGGRTDTQYF
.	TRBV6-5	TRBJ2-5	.	TGTGCCAGCAGTTATGGCTTTTCAAAGACCCAGTACTTC	CASSYGFSKTQYF
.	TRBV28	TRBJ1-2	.	TGTGCCAGCAGTTTAGCAGGAGCCTATGGCTACACCTTC	CASSLAGAYGYTF
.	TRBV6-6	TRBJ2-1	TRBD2	TGTGCCAGCAGTACGGGACTAGCTTCGTATGAGCAGTTCTTC	CASSTGLASYEQFF
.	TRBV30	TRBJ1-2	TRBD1	TGTGCCTGGAGTGGACAGGGGAACGGCTACACCTTC	CAWSGQGNGYTF
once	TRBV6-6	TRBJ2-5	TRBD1	TGTGCCAGCAGTTACAGGGGGCTCGGAGAGACCCAGTACTTC	CASSYRGLGETQYF
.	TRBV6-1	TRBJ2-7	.	TGTGCCAGCAGTGAGCACGGCAGGGCGGACGAGCAGTACTTC	CASSEHGRADEQYF
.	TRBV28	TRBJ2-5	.	TGTGCCAGCAGTTCAGGAGGGGCAGAGACCCAGTACTTC	CASSSGGAETQYF
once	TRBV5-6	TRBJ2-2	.	TGTGCCAGCAGCTTGGTTAGGGGCTGGACCGGGGAGCTGTTTTTT	CASSLVRGWTGELFF
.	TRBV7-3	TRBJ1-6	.	TGTGCCAGCAGCTTAAAGGGGGATAACCCACCCCTCCACTTT	CASSLKGDNPPLHF
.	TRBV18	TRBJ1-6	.	TGTGCCAGCTCACTCAACCGGGGGGCATCACCCCTCCACTTT	CASSLNRGASPLHF
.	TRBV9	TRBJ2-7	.	TGTGCCAGCAGCGCCGGCCCGACGGGGTACGAGCAGTACTTC	CASSAGPTGYEQYF
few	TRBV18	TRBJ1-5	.	TGTGCCAGCTCCCTCGACAGGTACAATCAGCCCCAGCATTTT	CASSLDRYNQPQHF
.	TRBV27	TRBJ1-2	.	TGTGCCAGCAGTTCAGGCCGCAACCTAGGCTACACCTTC	CASSSGRNLGYTF
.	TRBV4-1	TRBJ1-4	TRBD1	TGCGCCAGCAGCCAAGGTTGGACAGGGGGTGAAAAACTGTTTTTT	CASSQGWTGGEKLFF
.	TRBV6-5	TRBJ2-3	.	TGTGCCAGCAAAGGTGACACCCTCACAGATACGCAGTATTTT	CASKGDTLTDTQYF
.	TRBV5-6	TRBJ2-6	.	TGTGCCAGCAGCAACCAGGGTACTGGGGCCAACGTCCTGACTTTC	CASSNQGTGANVLTF